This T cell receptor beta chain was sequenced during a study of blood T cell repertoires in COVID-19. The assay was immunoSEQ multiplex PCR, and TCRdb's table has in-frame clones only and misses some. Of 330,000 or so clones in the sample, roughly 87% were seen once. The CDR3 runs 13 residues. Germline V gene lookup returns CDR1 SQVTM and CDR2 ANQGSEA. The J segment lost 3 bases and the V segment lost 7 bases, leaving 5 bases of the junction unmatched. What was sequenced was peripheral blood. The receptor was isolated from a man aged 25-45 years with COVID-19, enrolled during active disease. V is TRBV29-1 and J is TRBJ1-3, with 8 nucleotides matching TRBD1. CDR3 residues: CSARQGSGNTIYF. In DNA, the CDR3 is TGCAGCGCCCGACAGGGGAGTGGAAACACCATATATTTT.